This T cell receptor beta chain appears in the sequencing data of a study of blood T cell repertoires in COVID-19. Study-level background: The analysed material was cDNA or gDNA that came from T cells, B-cell-depleted T cells, or PBMCs.

Sequencing was performed with immunoSEQ multiplex PCR; in TCRdb, only in-frame clones are kept and a portion is missing. The profile covers approximately 300,000 clones, with approximately 90% appearing a single time and 3% to 4% taken by the ten largest. This CDR3 region has 14 residues. The V gene end was trimmed by 1 base and the J gene end by 3 bases; junction bases not matched to a gene: 2. Germline V gene lookup returns CDR1 SGHVS and CDR2 FQNEAQ. This clonotype was obtained from a woman in her fifties or sixties with active or convalescent COVID-19. Sequenced sample: peripheral blood. J is TRBJ1-2 and V is TRBV7-8; 7 bases line up with TRBD1. The CDR3 protein is CASSLGTGDYGYTF. CDR3 bases: TGTGCCAGCAGCTTAGGTACAGGGGACTATGGCTACACCTTC.